This T cell receptor beta chain stems from a study of OX40 agonist ivuxolimab in advanced cancers. Overall study context: The dose-escalation cohort had hepatocellular carcinoma, melanoma, renal cell or head and neck cancer. Partial responses occurred in three patients (one hepatocellular carcinoma, two cutaneous melanoma). Study conclusions and caveats: On average, a greater number of expanded clones characterised CD8+ T cells relative to CD4+.

Enrollment shut out patients with autoimmune disease history or systemic immunosuppression. In the case of this clone: The target antigen is unknown.

Clones were read by immunoSEQ multiplex PCR, and TCRdb kept only the in-frame ones, dropping some. The sample yields just over 60,000 clones, more than 85% seen once. The CDR3 spans 16 residues. The germline V gene encodes CDR1 MNHNY and CDR2 SVGAGI (reference sequence). The V and J ends lost 6 bases and 6 bases, in that order; junction bases with no gene match: 13. The source is an adult with an advanced solid tumor such as melanoma, head and neck, liver or kidney cancer. The specimen was CD4+ or CD8+ T cells sorted from blood, collected in a trial of the OX40 agonist ivuxolimab. The J gene is TRBJ2-1, the V gene TRBV6-6; 8 bases fit TRBD2. The CDR3 protein is CASSLRPGTRVNEQFF. The DNA of the CDR3 is TGTGCCAGCAGCCTCCGGCCCGGGACTAGAGTCAATGAGCAGTTCTTC.